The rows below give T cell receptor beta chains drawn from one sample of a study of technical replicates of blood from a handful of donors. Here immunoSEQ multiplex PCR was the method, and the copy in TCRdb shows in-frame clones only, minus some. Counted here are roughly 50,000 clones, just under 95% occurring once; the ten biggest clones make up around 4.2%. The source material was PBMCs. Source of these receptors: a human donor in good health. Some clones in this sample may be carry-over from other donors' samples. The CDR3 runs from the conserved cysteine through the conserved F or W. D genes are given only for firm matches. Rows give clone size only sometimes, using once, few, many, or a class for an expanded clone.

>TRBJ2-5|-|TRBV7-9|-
CASSLTSGRDQETQYF
TGTGCCAGCAGCTTAACATCGGGCAGGGACCAAGAGACCCAGTACTTC
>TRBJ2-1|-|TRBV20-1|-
CSASKSYEQFF
TGCAGTGCTAGTAAAAGCTATGAGCAGTTCTTC
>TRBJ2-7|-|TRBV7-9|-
CASSNRSSYEQYF
TGTGCCAGCAGCAACAGGAGCTCCTACGAGCAGTACTTC
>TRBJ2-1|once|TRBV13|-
CASSLWGDEQFF
TGTGCCAGCAGCTTATGGGGGGACGAGCAGTTCTTC
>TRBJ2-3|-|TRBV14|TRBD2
CASSLGVLRGGQYTQYF
TGTGCCAGCAGCCTAGGGGTTCTACGGGGGGGCCAATATACGCAGTATTTT
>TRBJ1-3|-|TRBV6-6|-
CASRPGSGNTIYF
TGTGCCAGCAGACCGGGGTCTGGAAACACCATATATTTT
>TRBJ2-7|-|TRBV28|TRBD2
CASRSSGAASYEQYF
TGTGCCAGCAGGTCCAGCGGGGCCGCCTCCTACGAGCAGTACTTC
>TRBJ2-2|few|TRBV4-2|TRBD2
CASSPGLADTGELFF
TGTGCCAGCAGCCCGGGACTAGCGGACACCGGGGAGCTGTTTTTT
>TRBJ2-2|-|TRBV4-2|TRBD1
CASSQGAGGLTGELFF
TGTGCCAGCAGCCAAGGGGCAGGGGGCTTAACCGGGGAGCTGTTTTTT
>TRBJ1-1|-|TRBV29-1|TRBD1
CSVPWTGNTEAFF
TGCAGCGTTCCCTGGACAGGGAACACTGAAGCTTTCTTT
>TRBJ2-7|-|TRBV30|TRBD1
CAWSQGEAYEQYF
TGTGCCTGGAGTCAGGGGGAAGCCTACGAGCAGTACTTC
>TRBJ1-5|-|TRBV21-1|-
CASRDRGGNQPQHF
TGTGCCAGCAGAGACAGGGGTGGAAATCAGCCCCAGCATTTT
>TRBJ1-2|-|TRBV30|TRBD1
CAWGGQGNYGYTF
TGTGCCTGGGGAGGACAGGGTAACTATGGCTACACCTTC
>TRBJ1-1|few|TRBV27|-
CASSREAPNTEAFF
TGTGCCAGCAGTCGAGAGGCCCCGAACACTGAAGCTTTCTTT
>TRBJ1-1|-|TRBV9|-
CASSVGRNTEAFF
TGTGCCAGCAGCGTAGGGAGGAACACTGAAGCTTTCTTT
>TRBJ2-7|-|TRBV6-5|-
CASSWAEGIGYEQYF
TGTGCCAGCAGTTGGGCAGAAGGTATCGGCTACGAGCAGTACTTC
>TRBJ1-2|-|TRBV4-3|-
CASSQDKQGYGYTF
TGCGCCAGCAGCCAAGACAAACAGGGCTATGGCTACACCTTC
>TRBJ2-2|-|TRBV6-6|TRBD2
CASWGLAGEILGELFF
TGTGCCAGCTGGGGACTAGCGGGAGAAATTTTAGGGGAGCTGTTTTTT
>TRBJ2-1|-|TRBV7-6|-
CASSLGVRGSSYNEQFF
TGTGCCAGCAGCTTAGGGGTCCGGGGGAGCTCCTACAATGAGCAGTTCTTC
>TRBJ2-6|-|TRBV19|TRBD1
CASSTSGQGSRGGANVLTF
TGTGCCAGTAGTACCTCCGGACAGGGCTCCAGGGGTGGGGCCAACGTCCTGACTTTC
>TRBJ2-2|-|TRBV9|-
CASSVGLGTGELFF
TGTGCCAGCAGCGTGGGCCTTGGCACCGGGGAGCTGTTTTTT
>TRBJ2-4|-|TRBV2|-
CASRMVQGKNIQYF
TGTGCCAGCAGAATGGTACAGGGAAAAAACATTCAGTACTTC
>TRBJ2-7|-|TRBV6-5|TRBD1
CASTQQGAGEQYF
TGTGCCAGCACACAACAGGGGGCGGGAGAGCAGTACTTC
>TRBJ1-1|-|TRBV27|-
CASSFTRGEAFF
TGTGCCAGCAGTTTCACCAGAGGTGAAGCTTTCTTT
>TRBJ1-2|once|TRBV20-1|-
CSAAANYGYTF
TGCAGTGCTGCTGCGAACTATGGCTACACCTTC
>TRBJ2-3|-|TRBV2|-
CASQGLGTQYF
TGTGCCAGCCAGGGTTTGGGTACGCAGTATTTT
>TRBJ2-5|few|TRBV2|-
CASSLRQAETQYF
TGTGCCAGCAGCCTCAGACAGGCTGAGACCCAGTACTTC
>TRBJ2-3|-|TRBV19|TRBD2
CASRSGLAGEDTQYF
TGTGCCAGTAGATCAGGACTAGCGGGAGAAGATACGCAGTATTTT
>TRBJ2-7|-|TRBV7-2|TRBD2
CASSLARWTSGTTYEQYF
TGTGCCAGCAGCTTAGCGAGGTGGACTAGCGGGACAACCTACGAGCAGTACTTC
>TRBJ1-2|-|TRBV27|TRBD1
CASSFRQGGAYGYTF
TGTGCCAGCAGTTTCAGGCAGGGGGGCGCCTATGGCTACACCTTC
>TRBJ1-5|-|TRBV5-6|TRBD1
CASSSTMTGDQPQHF
TGTGCCAGCAGCTCTACTATGACAGGGGATCAGCCCCAGCATTTT
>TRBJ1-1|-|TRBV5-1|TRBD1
CASSSDRGRAFF
TGCGCCAGCAGCTCCGACAGGGGGCGGGCTTTCTTT
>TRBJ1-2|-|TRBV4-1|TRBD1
CASSPQARTGGYGYTF
TGCGCCAGCAGCCCCCAAGCTAGGACAGGGGGCTATGGCTACACCTTC
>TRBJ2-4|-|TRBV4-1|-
CASSPGVWDSDENIQYF
TGCGCCAGCAGCCCGGGGGTTTGGGACAGCGACGAAAACATTCAGTACTTC
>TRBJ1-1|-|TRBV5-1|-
CASSIQGNTEAFF
TGCGCCAGCAGCATCCAGGGGAACACTGAAGCTTTCTTT
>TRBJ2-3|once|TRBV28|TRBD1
CASSDQGVSTSTDTQYF
TGTGCCAGCAGTGATCAGGGGGTCTCCACTAGCACAGATACGCAGTATTTT
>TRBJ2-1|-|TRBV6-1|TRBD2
CASRATLAVNEQFF
TGTGCCAGCAGAGCGACCCTAGCGGTCAATGAGCAGTTCTTC
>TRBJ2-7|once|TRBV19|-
CASGGGVPYYEQYF
TGTGCCAGCGGGGGTGGAGTTCCCTATTACGAGCAGTACTTC
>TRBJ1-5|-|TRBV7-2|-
CASSRGGIPPGPQHF
TGTGCCAGCAGCCGGGGGGGTATACCTCCAGGGCCCCAGCATTTT
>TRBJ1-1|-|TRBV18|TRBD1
CASSPTGWVTEAFF
TGTGCCAGCTCGCCGACAGGGTGGGTCACTGAAGCTTTCTTT
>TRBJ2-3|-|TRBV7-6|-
CASSLYTDTQYF
TGTGCCAGCAGCCTCTACACAGATACGCAGTATTTT
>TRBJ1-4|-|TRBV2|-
CASRDTSTNEKLFF
TGTGCCAGCAGGGACACTTCAACTAATGAAAAACTGTTTTTT
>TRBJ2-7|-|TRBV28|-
CVTHQSSYEQYF
TGTGTGACACATCAAAGCTCCTACGAGCAGTACTTC
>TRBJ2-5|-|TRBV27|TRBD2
CASTSGTSGSQETQYF
TGTGCCAGCACCTCTGGGACTAGCGGGTCACAAGAGACCCAGTACTTC
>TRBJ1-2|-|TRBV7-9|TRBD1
CASSLYKGTGGKVGYTF
TGTGCCAGCAGCTTATACAAGGGGACAGGGGGCAAGGTTGGCTACACCTTC
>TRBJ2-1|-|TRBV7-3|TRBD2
CASSLGLAGVNEQFF
TGTGCCAGCAGCCTGGGACTAGCGGGAGTCAATGAGCAGTTCTTC
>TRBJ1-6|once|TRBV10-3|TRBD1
CAISGDRGRVPLHF
TGTGCCATCAGTGGGGACAGGGGGCGAGTACCCCTCCACTTT
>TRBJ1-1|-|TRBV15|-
CATSRQGGKAFF
TGTGCCACCAGCCGACAAGGAGGAAAAGCTTTCTTT
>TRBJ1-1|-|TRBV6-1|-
CASTHDEGTEAFF
TGTGCCAGCACCCATGATGAGGGCACTGAAGCTTTCTTT